The rows below give T cell receptor beta chains drawn from one sample of a study of low-dose radiotherapy and immunotherapy resistance in tumors. Via MiXCR, TCRdb re-called the reads, giving one row per CDR3 protein. The table has almost 40,000 distinct CDR3 sequences, 31% seen once. This specimen was PBMCs, taken before treatment. Receptors originate from a male donor with gallbladder cancer. CDR3s include the opening cysteine and the closing phenylalanine or tryptophan. Fields, in order: V gene, J gene, D gene, clone size, CDR3 protein, CDR3 DNA. The D gene is left open where the match is weak. The size field is filled for only some rows; it gives once, few, many or a size class.

>TRBV7-2|TRBJ2-1|TRBD2|many
CASSLVASGGLSSYNEQFF
TGTGCCAGCAGCTTAGTAGCTAGCGGGGGGTTAAGCTCCTACAATGAGCAGTTCTTC
>TRBV12-3/TRBV12-4|TRBJ1-1|.|.
CASRGTANTEAFF
TGTGCCAGCAGAGGGACGGCGAACACTGAAGCTTTCTTT
>TRBV27|TRBJ2-7|.|.
CASSFSNEQYF
TGTGCCAGCAGTTTCAGCAACGAGCAGTACTTC
>TRBV3-1|TRBJ2-3|.|.
CASSQVSGSGTDTQYF
TGTGCCAGCAGCCAAGTTTCGGGGAGCGGCACAGATACGCAGTATTTT
>TRBV20-1|TRBJ1-2|TRBD1|.
CSATSGDREYGYTF
TGCAGCGCTACTTCCGGGGACAGGGAGTATGGCTACACCTTC
>TRBV12-3/TRBV12-4|TRBJ1-5|TRBD1|many
CASSLRGPGQPQHF
TGTGCCAGCAGTTTGAGGGGGCCGGGTCAGCCCCAGCATTTT
>TRBV28|TRBJ2-7|.|medium-sized
CASSSGQTVGSYEQYF
TGTGCCAGCAGTTCTGGACAGACAGTCGGCTCCTACGAGCAGTACTTC
>TRBV5-4|TRBJ1-6|.|few
CASSLGGNSNSPLHF
TGTGCCAGCAGCTTGGGAGGGAATTCTAATTCACCCCTCCACTTT
>TRBV28|TRBJ2-3|TRBD2|medium-sized
CASSLTRGGITDTQYF
TGTGCCAGCAGTTTGACGCGGGGGGGGATCACAGATACGCAGTATTTT
>TRBV5-1|TRBJ2-3|TRBD1|many
CASSYRDRGDTQYF
TGCGCCAGCAGCTACCGGGACAGGGGAGATACGCAGTATTTT
>TRBV7-9|TRBJ2-7|.|many
CASSHRTIYEQYF
TGTGCCAGCAGCCACCGGACCATCTACGAGCAGTACTTC
>TRBV28|TRBJ2-1|.|.
CASSTSWARSSYNEQFF
TGTGCCAGCAGTACCTCGTGGGCCCGGAGCTCCTACAATGAGCAGTTCTTC
>TRBV20-1|TRBJ1-3|.|.
CSARDSGVSPYGNTIYF
TGCAGTGCTAGAGATTCGGGTGTTTCGCCATATGGAAACACCATATATTTT
>TRBV3-1|TRBJ2-3|.|many
CASSQDLVRADTQYF
TGTGCCAGCAGCCAAGATCTCGTCCGAGCAGATACGCAGTATTTT
>TRBV6-2/TRBV6-3|TRBJ2-1|TRBD1|medium-sized
CASSATGTVLNEQFF
TGTGCCAGCAGTGCCACCGGGACAGTCCTCAATGAGCAGTTCTTC
>TRBV24-1|TRBJ2-5|TRBD2|many
CATSGGGGETQYF
TGTGCCACCAGCGGGGGGGGAGGTGAGACCCAGTACTTC
>TRBV29-1|TRBJ2-5|.|many
CSVGLETQYF
TGCAGCGTGGGATTGGAGACCCAGTACTTC
>TRBV2|TRBJ1-2|TRBD1|.
CAGGGQGGTYGYTF
TGTGCCGGGGGGGGGCAGGGGGGCACCTATGGCTACACCTTC